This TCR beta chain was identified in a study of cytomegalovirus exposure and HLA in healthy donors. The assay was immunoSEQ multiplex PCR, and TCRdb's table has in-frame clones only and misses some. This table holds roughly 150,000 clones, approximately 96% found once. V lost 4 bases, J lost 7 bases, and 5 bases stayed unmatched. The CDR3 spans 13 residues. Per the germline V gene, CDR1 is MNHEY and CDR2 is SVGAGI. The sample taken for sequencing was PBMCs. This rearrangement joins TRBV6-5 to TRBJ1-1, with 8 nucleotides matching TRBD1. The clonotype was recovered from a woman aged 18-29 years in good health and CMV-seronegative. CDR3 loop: CASSSRGRDEAFF. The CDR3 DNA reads TGTGCCAGCAGTTCCAGGGGGCGGGATGAAGCTTTCTTT.